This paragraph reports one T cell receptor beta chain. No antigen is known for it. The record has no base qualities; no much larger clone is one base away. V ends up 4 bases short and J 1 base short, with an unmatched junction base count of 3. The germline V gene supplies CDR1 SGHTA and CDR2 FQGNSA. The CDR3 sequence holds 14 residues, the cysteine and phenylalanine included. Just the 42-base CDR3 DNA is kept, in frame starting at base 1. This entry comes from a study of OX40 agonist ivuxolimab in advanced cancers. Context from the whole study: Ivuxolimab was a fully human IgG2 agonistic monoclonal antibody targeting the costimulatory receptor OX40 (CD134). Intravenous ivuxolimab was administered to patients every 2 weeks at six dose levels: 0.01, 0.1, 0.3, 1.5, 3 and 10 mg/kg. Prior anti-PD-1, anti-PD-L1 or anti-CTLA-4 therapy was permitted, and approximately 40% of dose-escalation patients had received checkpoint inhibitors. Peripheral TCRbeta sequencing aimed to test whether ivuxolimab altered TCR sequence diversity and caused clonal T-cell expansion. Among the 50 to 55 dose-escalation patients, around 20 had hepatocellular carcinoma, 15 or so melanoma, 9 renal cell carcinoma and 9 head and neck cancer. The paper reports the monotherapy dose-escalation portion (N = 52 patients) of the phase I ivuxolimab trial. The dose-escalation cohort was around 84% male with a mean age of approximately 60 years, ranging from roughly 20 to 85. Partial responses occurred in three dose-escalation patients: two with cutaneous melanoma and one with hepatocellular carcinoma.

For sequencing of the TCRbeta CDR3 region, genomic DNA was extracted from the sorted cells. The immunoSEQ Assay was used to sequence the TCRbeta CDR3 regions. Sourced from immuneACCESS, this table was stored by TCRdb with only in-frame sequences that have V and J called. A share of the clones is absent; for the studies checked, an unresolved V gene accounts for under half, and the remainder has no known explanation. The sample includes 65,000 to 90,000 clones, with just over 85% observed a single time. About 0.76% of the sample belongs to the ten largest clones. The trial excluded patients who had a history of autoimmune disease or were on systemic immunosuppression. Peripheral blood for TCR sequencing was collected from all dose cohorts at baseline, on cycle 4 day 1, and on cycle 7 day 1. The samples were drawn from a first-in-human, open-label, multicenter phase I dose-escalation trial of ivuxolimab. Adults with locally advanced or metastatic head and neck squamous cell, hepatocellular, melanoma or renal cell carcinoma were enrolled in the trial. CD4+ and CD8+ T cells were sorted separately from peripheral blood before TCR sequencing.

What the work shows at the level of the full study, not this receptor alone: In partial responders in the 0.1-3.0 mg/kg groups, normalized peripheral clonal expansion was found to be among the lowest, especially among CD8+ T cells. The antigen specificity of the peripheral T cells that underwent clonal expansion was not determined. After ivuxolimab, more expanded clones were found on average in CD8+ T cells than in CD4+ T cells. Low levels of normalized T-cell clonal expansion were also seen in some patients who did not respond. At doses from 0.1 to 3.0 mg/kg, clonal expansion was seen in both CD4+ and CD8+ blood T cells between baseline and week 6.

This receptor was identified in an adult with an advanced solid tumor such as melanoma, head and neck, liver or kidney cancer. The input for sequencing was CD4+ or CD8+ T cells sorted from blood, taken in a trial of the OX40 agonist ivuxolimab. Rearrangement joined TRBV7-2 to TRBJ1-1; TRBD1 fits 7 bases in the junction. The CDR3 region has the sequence CASSSDRANTEAFF. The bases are TGTGCCAGCAGCTCTGACAGGGCGAACACTGAAGCTTTCTTT. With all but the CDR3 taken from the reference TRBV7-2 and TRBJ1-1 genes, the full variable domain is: GAGVSQSPSNKVTEKGKDVELRCDPISGHTALYWYRQSLGQGLEFLIYFQGNSAPDKSGLPSDRFSAERTGGSVSTLTIQRTQQEDSAVYLCASSSDRANTEAFFGQGTRLTVV.